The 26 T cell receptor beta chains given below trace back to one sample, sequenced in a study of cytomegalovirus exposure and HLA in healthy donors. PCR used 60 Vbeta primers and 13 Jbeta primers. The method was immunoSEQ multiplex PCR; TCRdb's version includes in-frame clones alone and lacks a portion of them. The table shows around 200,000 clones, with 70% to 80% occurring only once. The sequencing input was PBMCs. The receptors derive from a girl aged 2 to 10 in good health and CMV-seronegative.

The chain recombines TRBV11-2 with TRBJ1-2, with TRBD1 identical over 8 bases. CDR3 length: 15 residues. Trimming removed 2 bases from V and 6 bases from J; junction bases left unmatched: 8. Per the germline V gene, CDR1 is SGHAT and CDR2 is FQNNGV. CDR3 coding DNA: TGTGCCAGCAGCTTACGGGCAGGGGGCTTGGATGGCTACACCTTC. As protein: CASSLRAGGLDGYTF.

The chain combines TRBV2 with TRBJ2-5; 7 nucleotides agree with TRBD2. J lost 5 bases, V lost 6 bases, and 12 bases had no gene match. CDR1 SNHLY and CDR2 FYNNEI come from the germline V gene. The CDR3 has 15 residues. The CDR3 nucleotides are TGTGCCAGCAGCGGGGGAGGAGGGAGGGACGAGACCCAGTACTTC. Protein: CASSGGGGRDETQYF.

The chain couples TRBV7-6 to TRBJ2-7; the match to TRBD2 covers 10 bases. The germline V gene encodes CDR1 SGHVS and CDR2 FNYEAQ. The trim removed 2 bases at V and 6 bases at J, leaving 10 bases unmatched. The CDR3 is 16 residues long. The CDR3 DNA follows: TGTGCCAGCAGCTTATATCTAGCGGGAGCAAAGGGCGAGCAGTACTTC. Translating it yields CASSLYLAGAKGEQYF.

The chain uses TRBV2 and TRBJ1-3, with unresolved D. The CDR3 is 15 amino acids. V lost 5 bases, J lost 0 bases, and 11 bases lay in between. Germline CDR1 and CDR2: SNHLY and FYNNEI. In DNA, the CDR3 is TGTGCCAGCAGTCTATACCGAGACTCTGGAAACACCATATATTTT. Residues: CASSLYRDSGNTIYF.

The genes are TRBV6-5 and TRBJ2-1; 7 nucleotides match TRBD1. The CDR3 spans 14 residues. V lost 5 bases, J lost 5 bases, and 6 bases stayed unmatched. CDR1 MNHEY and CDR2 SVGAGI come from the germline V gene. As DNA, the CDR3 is TGTGCCAGCAGTCATCGGGACAGACACAATGAGCAGTTCTTC. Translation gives CASSHRDRHNEQFF.

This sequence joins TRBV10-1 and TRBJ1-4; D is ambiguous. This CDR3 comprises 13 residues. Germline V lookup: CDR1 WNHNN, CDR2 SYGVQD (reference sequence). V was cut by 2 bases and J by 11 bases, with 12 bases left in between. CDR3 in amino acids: CASSEPDKAKLFF. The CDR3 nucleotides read TGCGCCAGCAGTGAGCCCGACAAGGCCAAACTGTTTTTT.

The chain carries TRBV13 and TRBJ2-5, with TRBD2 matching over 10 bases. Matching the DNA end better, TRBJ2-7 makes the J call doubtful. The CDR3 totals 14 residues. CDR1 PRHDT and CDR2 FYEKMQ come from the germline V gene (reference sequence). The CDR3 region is CASSLGLARYEQYF. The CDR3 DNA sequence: TGTGCCAGCAGCTTGGGACTAGCGAGGTACGAGCAGTACTTC.

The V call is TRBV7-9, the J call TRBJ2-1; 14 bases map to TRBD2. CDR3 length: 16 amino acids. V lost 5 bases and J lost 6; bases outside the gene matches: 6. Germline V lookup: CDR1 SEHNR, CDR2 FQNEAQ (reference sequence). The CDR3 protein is CASSTRLAGGPNEQFF. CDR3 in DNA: TGTGCCAGCAGCACCAGACTAGCGGGGGGGCCCAATGAGCAGTTCTTC.

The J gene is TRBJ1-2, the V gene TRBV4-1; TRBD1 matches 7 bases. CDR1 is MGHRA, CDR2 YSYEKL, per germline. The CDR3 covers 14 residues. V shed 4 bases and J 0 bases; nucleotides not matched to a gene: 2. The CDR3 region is CASSPGTANYGYTF. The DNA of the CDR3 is TGCGCCAGCAGCCCCGGGACAGCTAACTATGGCTACACCTTC.

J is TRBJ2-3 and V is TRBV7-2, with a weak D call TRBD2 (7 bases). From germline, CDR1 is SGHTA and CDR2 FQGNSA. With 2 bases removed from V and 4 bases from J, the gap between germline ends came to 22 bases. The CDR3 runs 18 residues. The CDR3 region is CASSLRGGGVAGPDTQYF. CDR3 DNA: TGTGCCAGCAGCTTAAGGGGGGGCGGGGTAGCGGGCCCAGATACGCAGTATTTT.

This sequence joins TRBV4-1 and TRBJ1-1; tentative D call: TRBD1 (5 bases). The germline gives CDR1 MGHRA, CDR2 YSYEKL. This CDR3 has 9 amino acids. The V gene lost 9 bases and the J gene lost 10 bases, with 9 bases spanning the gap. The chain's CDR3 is CASRGTAFF. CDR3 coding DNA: TGCGCCAGTAGGGGAACAGCTTTCTTT.

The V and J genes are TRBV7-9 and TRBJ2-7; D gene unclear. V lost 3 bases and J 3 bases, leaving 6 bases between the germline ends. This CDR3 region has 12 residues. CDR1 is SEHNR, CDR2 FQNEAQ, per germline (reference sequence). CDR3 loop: CASSFQDYEQYF. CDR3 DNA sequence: TGTGCCAGCAGCTTCCAGGACTACGAGCAGTACTTC.

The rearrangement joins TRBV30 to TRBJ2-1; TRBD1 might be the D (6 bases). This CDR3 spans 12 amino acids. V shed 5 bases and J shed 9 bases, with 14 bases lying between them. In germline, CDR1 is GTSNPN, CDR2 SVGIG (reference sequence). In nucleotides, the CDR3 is TGTGCCTGGGACATGGGGGCAGGTGAGCAGTTCTTC. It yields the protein CAWDMGAGEQFF.

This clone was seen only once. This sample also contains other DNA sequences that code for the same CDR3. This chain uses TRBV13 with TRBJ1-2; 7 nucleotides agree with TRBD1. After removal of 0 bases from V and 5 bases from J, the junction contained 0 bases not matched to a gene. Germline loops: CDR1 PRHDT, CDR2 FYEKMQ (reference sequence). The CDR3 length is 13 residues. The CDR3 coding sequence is TGTGCCAGCAGCTTAGGACAGGGGTATGGCTACACCTTC. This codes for CASSLGQGYGYTF.

CDR3 in amino acids: CASSRGTARPTDTQYF. DNA for the CDR3: TGCGCCAGCAGCCGGGGGACAGCCAGACCCACAGATACGCAGTATTTT. The J gene is TRBJ2-3, the V gene TRBV4-1, with 7 bases identical to TRBD1. The germline V gene has CDR1 MGHRA and CDR2 YSYEKL. J lost 2 bases, V lost 4 bases, and 9 bases had no gene match. The CDR3 is 16 residues long.

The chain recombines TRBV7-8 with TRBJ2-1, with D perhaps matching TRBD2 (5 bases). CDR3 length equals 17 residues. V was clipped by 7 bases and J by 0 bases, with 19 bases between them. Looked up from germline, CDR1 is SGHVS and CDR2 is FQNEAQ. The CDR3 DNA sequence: TGTGCCAGCACCTTGGAGAGTAGCGTTAGCTCCTACAATGAGCAGTTCTTC. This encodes CASTLESSVSSYNEQFF.

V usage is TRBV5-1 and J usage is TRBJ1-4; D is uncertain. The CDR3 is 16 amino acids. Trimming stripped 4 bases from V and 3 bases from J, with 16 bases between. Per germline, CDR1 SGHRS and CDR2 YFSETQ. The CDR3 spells CASSQSYGEANEKLFF. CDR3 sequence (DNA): TGCGCCAGCAGCCAGTCCTACGGGGAGGCTAATGAAAAACTGTTTTTT.

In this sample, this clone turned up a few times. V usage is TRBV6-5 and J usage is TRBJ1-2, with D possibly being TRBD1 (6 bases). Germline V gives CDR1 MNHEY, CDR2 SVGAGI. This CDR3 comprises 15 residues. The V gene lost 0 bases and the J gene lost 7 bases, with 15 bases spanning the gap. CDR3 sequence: CASSYSIGGAAGYTF. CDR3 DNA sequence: TGTGCCAGCAGTTACTCGATAGGGGGGGCGGCTGGCTACACCTTC.

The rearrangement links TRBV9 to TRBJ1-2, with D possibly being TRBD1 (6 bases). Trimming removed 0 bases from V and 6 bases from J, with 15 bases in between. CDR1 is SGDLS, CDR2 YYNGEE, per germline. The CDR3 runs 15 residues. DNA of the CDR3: TGTGCCAGCAGCGTAGGAGGGTGGGCAGGGGATGGCTACACCTTC. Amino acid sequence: CASSVGGWAGDGYTF.

CDR3 in amino acids: CAWRVRGNSPLHF. In DNA form, the CDR3 reads TGTGCCTGGAGAGTCAGGGGGAATTCACCCCTCCACTTT. The rearrangement links TRBV30 to TRBJ1-6, with TRBD1 matching 7 bases. Germline-derived CDR1 and CDR2 are GTSNPN and SVGIG (reference sequence). J lost 7 bases, V lost 3 bases, and 3 bases had no gene match. The CDR3 has 13 amino acids.

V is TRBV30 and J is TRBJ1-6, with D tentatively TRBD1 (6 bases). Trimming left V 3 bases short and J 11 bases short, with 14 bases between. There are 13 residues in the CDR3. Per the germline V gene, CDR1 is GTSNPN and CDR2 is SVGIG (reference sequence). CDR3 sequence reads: CAWRSRGFTPLHF. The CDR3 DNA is TGTGCCTGGAGAAGCAGGGGTTTTACACCCCTCCACTTT.

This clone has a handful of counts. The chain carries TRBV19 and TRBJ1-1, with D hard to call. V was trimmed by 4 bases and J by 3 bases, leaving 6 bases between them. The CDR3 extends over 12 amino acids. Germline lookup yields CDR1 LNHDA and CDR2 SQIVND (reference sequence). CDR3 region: CASSRAYTEAFF. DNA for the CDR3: TGTGCCAGTAGTAGGGCTTACACTGAAGCTTTCTTT.

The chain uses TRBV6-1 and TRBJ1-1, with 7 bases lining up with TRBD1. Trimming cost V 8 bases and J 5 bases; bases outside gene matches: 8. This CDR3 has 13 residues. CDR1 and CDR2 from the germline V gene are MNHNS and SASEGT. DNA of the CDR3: TGTGCCAGCTCCTACTCAGGGGGGACTGAAGCTTTCTTT. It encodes CASSYSGGTEAFF.

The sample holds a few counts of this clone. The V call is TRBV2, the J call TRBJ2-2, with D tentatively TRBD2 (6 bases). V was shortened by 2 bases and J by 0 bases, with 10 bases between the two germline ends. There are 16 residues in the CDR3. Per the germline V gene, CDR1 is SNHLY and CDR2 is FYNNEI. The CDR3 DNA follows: TGTGCCAGCAGTGAATTCGGGGGATCGAACACCGGGGAGCTGTTTTTT. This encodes CASSEFGGSNTGELFF.

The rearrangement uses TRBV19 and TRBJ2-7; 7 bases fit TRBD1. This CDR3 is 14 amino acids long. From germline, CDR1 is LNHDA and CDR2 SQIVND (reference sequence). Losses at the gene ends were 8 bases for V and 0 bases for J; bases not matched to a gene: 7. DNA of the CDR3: TGTGCCAGTTCGCATTGGGACAGCTCCTACGAGCAGTACTTC. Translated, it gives CASSHWDSSYEQYF.

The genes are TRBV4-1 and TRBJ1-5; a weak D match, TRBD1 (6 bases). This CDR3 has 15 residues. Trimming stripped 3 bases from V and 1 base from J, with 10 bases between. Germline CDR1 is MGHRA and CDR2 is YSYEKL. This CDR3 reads CASSQVQGSNQPQHF. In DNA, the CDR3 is TGCGCCAGCAGCCAGGTACAGGGAAGCAATCAGCCCCAGCATTTT.